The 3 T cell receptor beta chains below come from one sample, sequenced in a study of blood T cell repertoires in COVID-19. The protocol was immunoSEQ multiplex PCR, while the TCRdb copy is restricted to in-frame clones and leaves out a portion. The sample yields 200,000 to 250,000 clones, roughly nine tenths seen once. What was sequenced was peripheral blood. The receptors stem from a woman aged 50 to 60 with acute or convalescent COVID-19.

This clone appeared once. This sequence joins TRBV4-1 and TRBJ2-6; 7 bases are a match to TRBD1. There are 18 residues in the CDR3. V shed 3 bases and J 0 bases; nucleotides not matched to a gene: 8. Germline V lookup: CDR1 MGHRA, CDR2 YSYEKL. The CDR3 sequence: CASSHPGQEYSGANVLTF. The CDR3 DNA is TGCGCCAGCAGCCACCCCGGACAGGAATACTCTGGGGCCAACGTCCTGACTTTC.

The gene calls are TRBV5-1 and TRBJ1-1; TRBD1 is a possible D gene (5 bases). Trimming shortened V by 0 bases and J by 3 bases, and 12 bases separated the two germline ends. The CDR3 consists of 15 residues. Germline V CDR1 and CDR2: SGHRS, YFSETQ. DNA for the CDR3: TGCGCCAGCAGCTTGGGTCAGGGTTTTGACACTGAAGCTTTCTTT. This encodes CASSLGQGFDTEAFF.

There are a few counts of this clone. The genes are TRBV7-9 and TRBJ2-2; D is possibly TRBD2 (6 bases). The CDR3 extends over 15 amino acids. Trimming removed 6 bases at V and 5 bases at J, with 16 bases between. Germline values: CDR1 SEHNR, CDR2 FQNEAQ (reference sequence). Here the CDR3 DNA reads TGTGCCAGCAGGTACCGGGCCGGGGGAACCGGGGAGCTGTTTTTT. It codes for CASRYRAGGTGELFF.